This T cell receptor beta chain was captured by sequencing in a study of T-cell reconstitution after alpha-beta-depleted transplantation in children. It was with unique molecular identifiers that the TCRbeta library was prepared. TCRdb redid the calling of the PCR reads with MiXCR, one entry per CDR3 protein. The data contain almost 400,000 distinct CDR3 sequences, 20% of them singletons. Germline V gene data show CDR1 as SGHAT and CDR2 as FQNNGV. Trimming stripped 9 bases from V and 1 base from J, with 21 bases between. The CDR3 is 16 amino acids. The specimen was PBMCs from the stem cell graft donor, collected from the stem cell graft. The sequence was collected from a human donor who donated a stem cell graft to a child with acute myeloid leukemia. The chain carries TRBV11-2 and TRBJ2-5; D possibly matches TRBD1 or TRBD2 (5 bases each). The CDR3 sequence is CASSGGPLRPQETQYF. CDR3 sequence (DNA): TGTGCCAGTTCTGGGGGACCTCTTCGGCCCCAAGAGACCCAGTACTTC.